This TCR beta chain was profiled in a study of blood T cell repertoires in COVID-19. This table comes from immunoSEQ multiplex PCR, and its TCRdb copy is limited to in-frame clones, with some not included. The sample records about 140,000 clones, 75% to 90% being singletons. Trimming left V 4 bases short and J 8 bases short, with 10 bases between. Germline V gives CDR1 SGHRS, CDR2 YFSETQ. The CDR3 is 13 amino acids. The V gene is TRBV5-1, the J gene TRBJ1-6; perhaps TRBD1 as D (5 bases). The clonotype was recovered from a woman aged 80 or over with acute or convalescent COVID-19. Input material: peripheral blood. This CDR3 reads CASSPGGDSPLHF. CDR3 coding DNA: TGCGCCAGCAGCCCGGGAGGGGATTCACCCCTCCACTTT.